These 20 T cell receptor beta chains were sequenced from one sample in a study of blood T cells in healthy people across ages. A J-beta primer mix and a sample-barcoded 5' primer were used in a second PCR of about 6 to 12 cycles. In TCRdb, the 5' RACE reads were re-called with MiXCR into one record per CDR3 protein. This sample carries hundreds of thousands of distinct CDR3 sequences, around 24% of them seen once, and the ten largest clones take just over 8.5%. This sample was shared with a second study, whose subject was T cells of mothers and their children.

The sample was blood. Receptors were obtained from a boy aged 10-17 years in good health.

This chain links TRBV19 with TRBJ2-1; the D is unclear. The CDR3 has 16 amino acids. Germline assignment: CDR1 LNHDA and CDR2 SQIVND (reference sequence). Trimming removed 3 bases at V and 3 bases at J, with 15 bases between. The CDR3 coding sequence is TGTGCCAGTAGTATTGGTGTGGCCAGGTACTACAATGAGCAGTTCTTC. This sequence encodes CASSIGVARYYNEQFF.

This clonotype was seen ten or more times. V gene TRBV6-2 or TRBV6-3 combines with J gene TRBJ1-4; D is uncertain. The CDR3 length is 14 residues. Trimming took off 2 bases at V and 8 bases at J, with 12 bases between the two ends. CDR1 and CDR2 from the germline V gene are MNHEY and SVGEGT. In DNA, the CDR3 is TGTGCCAGCAGTTACGGGGAGGAGTCCGAAAAACTGTTTTTT. This translates into CASSYGEESEKLFF.

This chain links TRBV5-6 with TRBJ2-1; TRBD1 agrees at 7 bases. The germline V gene has CDR1 SGHDT and CDR2 YYEEEE. CDR3 length equals 16 residues. V dropped 3 bases and J dropped 0; count of bases not matched to a gene: 6. CDR3 DNA sequence: TGTGCCAGCAGCTACGACAGGGCGGTCTCCTACAATGAGCAGTTCTTC. The encoded protein is CASSYDRAVSYNEQFF.

The chain has TRBV7-9 and TRBJ2-1; 9 nucleotides agree with TRBD2. From germline, CDR1 is SEHNR and CDR2 FQNEAQ (reference sequence). V lost 1 base and J lost 2; bases outside the gene matches: 3. CDR3 length: 16 residues. The CDR3, as DNA: TGTGCCAGCAGCTTAGTTAGCGGGGGAACCTACAATGAGCAGTTCTTC. Its protein is CASSLVSGGTYNEQFF.

This chain links TRBV10-3 with TRBJ2-3, with D maybe TRBD1 (5 bases). Trimming left V 4 bases short and J 1 base short, with 9 bases between. Germline V gene lookup returns CDR1 ENHRY and CDR2 SYGVKD. The CDR3 runs to 14 residues. CDR3 in DNA: TGTGCCATCAGTGTGTCGACAGGCACAGATACGCAGTATTTT. As protein: CAISVSTGTDTQYF.

In its sample, this clonotype was seen many times. V is TRBV20-1 and J is TRBJ2-4; possibly TRBD2 for D (6 bases). The germline gives CDR1 DFQATT, CDR2 SNEGSKA (reference sequence). The CDR3 loop spans 18 amino acids. Trimming removed 6 bases from V and 2 bases from J, with 26 bases in between. The CDR3 reads CSAKEIGGTGLSKNIQYF. The CDR3 DNA is TGCAGTGCAAAAGAGATCGGGGGAACTGGGCTATCCAAAAACATTCAGTACTTC.

The gene calls are TRBV29-1 and TRBJ2-5, with D maybe TRBD1 (5 bases). The germline V gene encodes CDR1 SQVTM and CDR2 ANQGSEA. V gave up 1 base and J gave up 4 bases, with 10 bases separating them. The CDR3 length is 13 residues. The DNA of the CDR3 is TGCAGCGTTGAAGTACAGGTAGCAGAGACCCAGTACTTC. Translated: CSVEVQVAETQYF.

This chain links TRBV6-5 with TRBJ2-7; 7 bases are a match to TRBD1. Trimming took 5 bases from V and 6 from J; bases not matched to a gene: 4. The CDR3 has 12 amino acids. Germline CDR1 MNHEY, CDR2 SVGAGI. This CDR3 is CASSNAGGEQYF. The CDR3 nucleotides read TGTGCCAGCAGTAATGCAGGGGGCGAGCAGTACTTC.

The V and J genes are TRBV4-2 and TRBJ2-1; 9 nucleotides line up with TRBD2. The length of the CDR3 is 12 residues. V shed 6 bases and J 8 bases; nucleotides not matched to a gene: 2. Germline V CDR1 and CDR2: LGHNA, YNFKEQ. CDR3 nucleotide sequence: TGTGCCAGCAGTAGCGGGAGCTATGAGCAGTTCTTC. This encodes CASSSGSYEQFF.

V gene TRBV6-2 or TRBV6-3 combines with J gene TRBJ2-2, with 8 positions matching TRBD1. From germline, CDR1 is MNHEY and CDR2 SVGEGT. With V trimmed by 7 bases and J by 5 bases, 9 bases remained unmatched. The CDR3 contains 15 residues. The CDR3 nucleotides read TGTGCCAGCACTAGGACAGGGATGGTGACCGGGGAGCTGTTTTTT. It specifies CASTRTGMVTGELFF.

A few counts support this clonotype. This rearrangement joins TRBV7-4 to TRBJ2-4; D is perhaps TRBD1 or TRBD2 (5 bases each). From germline, CDR1 is SGHVT and CDR2 SQSDAQ. The CDR3 totals 18 residues. The CDR3 region is CVRNFIRTREGAKNIQYF. The CDR3, as DNA: TGTGTCAGAAATTTCATCCGGACCCGTGAGGGGGCCAAAAACATTCAGTACTTC.

The chain recombines TRBV27 with TRBJ2-1; 13 nucleotides align to TRBD2. Germline V gene sequence: CDR1 MNHEY, CDR2 SMNVEV (reference sequence). J was trimmed by 0 bases and V by 2 bases; bases with no gene match: 4. This CDR3 comprises 18 residues. CDR3 DNA sequence: TGTGCCAGCAGTTTAGGGGGACTAGCGGGGAGCTCCTACAATGAGCAGTTCTTC. Protein product: CASSLGGLAGSSYNEQFF.

The chain employs TRBV28 and TRBJ2-5; D assignment may be TRBD1 or TRBD2 (5 bases each). V lost 3 bases to trimming and J lost 11 bases, with 19 bases between them. CDR3 length: 14 amino acids. Germline V gives CDR1 MDHEN, CDR2 SYDVKM. The CDR3 protein is CASSFAPSLGEQYF. CDR3 in DNA: TGTGCCAGCAGTTTCGCACCCAGCCTGGGGGAGCAGTACTTC.

This chain links TRBV6-2 or TRBV6-3 with TRBJ2-1; 8 nucleotides match TRBD2. The V segment lost 6 bases and the J segment 1 base; nucleotides outside the gene matches: 11. This CDR3 is 17 amino acids long. Germline CDR1 and CDR2: MNHEY and SVGEGT. The CDR3 reads CASSPGALAGSYNEQFF. Here the CDR3 DNA reads TGTGCCAGCAGCCCCGGGGCGTTAGCGGGGTCCTACAATGAGCAGTTCTTC.

This clonotype was found many times. The rearrangement joins TRBV4-3 to TRBJ2-4; TRBD1 is a possible D gene (6 bases). Germline V gene lookup returns CDR1 LGHNA and CDR2 YSLEER. The CDR3 consists of 14 residues. Trimming took off 1 base at V and 8 bases at J, with 12 bases between the two ends. CDR3 sequence: CASSQGRGMDIQYF. The CDR3 DNA reads as TGCGCCAGCAGCCAAGGCAGGGGTATGGACATTCAGTACTTC.

This clonotype was detected only a few times. This chain connects TRBV27 to TRBJ2-1; 9 positions match TRBD1. Germline CDR1 and CDR2: MNHEY and SMNVEV (reference sequence). Unmatched junction bases numbered 8, after V lost 4 bases and J lost 4 bases. This CDR3 region has 16 residues. CDR3 protein: CASSSGTGYGYNEQFF. The CDR3 DNA reads as TGTGCCAGCAGTTCCGGGACAGGGTATGGGTACAATGAGCAGTTCTTC.

The CDR3 DNA reads as TGTGCCAGCAGCTTAGCGCTCGGGGGAAACTCCTACAATGAGCAGTTCTTC. It translates to CASSLALGGNSYNEQFF. The chain couples TRBV7-9 to TRBJ2-1, with D perhaps TRBD2 (6 bases). This CDR3 is 17 amino acids long. Germline V gene lookup returns CDR1 SEHNR and CDR2 FQNEAQ (reference sequence). V lost 0 bases and J lost 0, with 12 bases in between.

The rearrangement uses TRBV27 and TRBJ1-1, with TRBD1 identical over 11 bases. This CDR3 has 15 residues. The ends lost 5 bases at V and 7 bases at J; junction bases unmatched: 9. Germline V gene sequence: CDR1 MNHEY, CDR2 SMNVEV (reference sequence). The CDR3: CASSPRTGGEFEAFF. CDR3 coding DNA: TGTGCCAGCAGTCCCCGGACAGGGGGCGAATTTGAAGCTTTCTTT.

CDR3 nucleotides: TGTGCCAGCAGCTTGAGGAGGGCCGGGGAGACCCAGTACTTC. Translated, it gives CASSLRRAGETQYF. This chain links TRBV7-2 with TRBJ2-5; TRBD2 might be the D (6 bases). This CDR3 is 14 amino acids long. V lost 3 bases and J 5 bases, leaving 13 bases between the germline ends. Germline V lookup: CDR1 SGHTA, CDR2 FQGNSA.

There are many counts of this clonotype. This chain uses TRBV19 with TRBJ2-2, with TRBD1 identical over 8 bases. J lost 5 bases, V lost 3 bases, and 20 bases had no gene match. Germline CDR1 is LNHDA and CDR2 is SQIVND (reference sequence). CDR3 length: 20 amino acids. CDR3 sequence: CASSISEAHLQGARTGELFF. The CDR3 DNA reads as TGTGCCAGTAGTATCTCGGAGGCCCACCTTCAGGGGGCGCGGACCGGGGAGCTGTTTTTT.